Included here is one TCR beta chain sequence, with context. The junction and the germline gene differ at one end; a read error may be behind it. These data belong to a study of blood T cells in healthy people across ages. Primed by a sample-barcoded 5' primer and a J-beta primer mix, a second PCR proceeded for about 7 to 11 cycles. TCRdb analysed the 5' RACE reads with MiXCR anew, one entry per CDR3 protein. Here the sample spans about 1.7 million distinct CDR3 sequences, roughly 27% being singletons. Source material: blood. The origin of this receptor is a woman aged 25 to 39 in good health.

CDR3 bases: TGTGCCAACAGTTTAGAGGGCCCGAGCTCCTACGAGCAGTACTTC. Protein sequence: CANSLEGPSSYEQYF. The rearrangement links TRBV27 to TRBJ2-7; maybe TRBD2 (5 bases). The CDR3 totals 15 residues. Germline V gene lookup returns CDR1 MNHEY and CDR2 SMNVEV (reference sequence).